These T cell receptor beta chains were read from a single sample in a study of T-cell reconstitution after alpha-beta-depleted transplantation in children. In TCRdb, the PCR reads were re-called with MiXCR into one record per CDR3 protein. The top ten clones hold 4.5% to 7% of a sample with approximately 400,000 distinct CDR3 sequences, under 13% of them seen once. Source: PBMCs from the stem cell graft donor, taken from the stem cell graft. These receptors were taken from a human donor who donated a stem cell graft to a child with acute myeloid leukemia. Both conserved end residues are part of each CDR3. The D gene is left open where the match is weak. A row's size may be missing; if present it is once, few, many or a size class.

TRBV20-1	few	.	TRBJ2-6	16	CSARDLVGPGANVLTF	TGCAGTGCTAGAGATTTGGTCGGACCTGGGGCCAACGTCCTGACTTTC
TRBV27	.	.	TRBJ1-6	15	CASSLSAGSNSPLHF	TGTGCCAGCAGTTTATCTGCAGGGAGTAATTCACCCCTCCACTTT
TRBV29-1	many	TRBD2	TRBJ2-2	15	CSVELAGVFDGELFF	TGCAGCGTTGAACTAGCGGGAGTTTTTGACGGGGAGCTGTTTTTT
TRBV18	.	.	TRBJ2-5	13	CASSPRQFETQYF	TGTGCCAGCTCACCACGTCAGTTTGAGACCCAGTACTTC
TRBV5-6	once	.	TRBJ2-2	15	CASTETGKNTGELFF	TGTGCCAGCACCGAGACAGGAAAGAACACCGGGGAGCTGTTTTTT
TRBV29-1	few	TRBD1	TRBJ2-1	15	CSVEETGIGYNEQFF	TGCAGCGTTGAAGAGACAGGGATAGGGTACAATGAGCAGTTCTTC
TRBV18	few	.	TRBJ1-2	16	CASSLPYRDRHPSYTF	TGTGCCAGCTCACTACCCTACCGGGACCGCCATCCGAGCTACACCTTC
TRBV12-3/TRBV12-4	few	.	TRBJ1-5	13	CASSLEAAQPQHF	TGTGCCAGCAGTTTAGAGGCGGCTCAGCCCCAGCATTTT
TRBV19	.	TRBD1	TRBJ1-5	15	CASNQGAGGNQPQHF	TGTGCCAGTAACCAGGGGGCAGGCGGCAATCAGCCCCAGCATTTT
TRBV12-3/TRBV12-4	many	.	TRBJ1-4	11	CASSFGEKLFF	TGTGCCAGCAGTTTTGGGGAAAAACTGTTTTTT
TRBV4-3	few	.	TRBJ1-4	14	CASGEQGPNEKLFF	TGCGCCAGCGGAGAACAGGGTCCTAATGAAAAACTGTTTTTT
TRBV6-2/TRBV6-3	.	.	TRBJ2-3	11	CASRKGYTQYF	TGTGCCAGCAGGAAGGGGTATACGCAGTATTTT
TRBV20-1	few	.	TRBJ2-5	15	CSASSIRQLQETQYF	TGCAGTGCTTCTTCTATACGACAGCTCCAAGAGACCCAGTACTTC
TRBV6-1	.	.	TRBJ2-5	13	CASMGGSNETQYF	TGTGCCAGCATGGGGGGATCCAACGAGACCCAGTACTTC
TRBV4-1	.	.	TRBJ2-5	14	CASSQEERAETQYF	TGCGCCAGCAGCCAAGAAGAGCGGGCGGAGACCCAGTACTTC